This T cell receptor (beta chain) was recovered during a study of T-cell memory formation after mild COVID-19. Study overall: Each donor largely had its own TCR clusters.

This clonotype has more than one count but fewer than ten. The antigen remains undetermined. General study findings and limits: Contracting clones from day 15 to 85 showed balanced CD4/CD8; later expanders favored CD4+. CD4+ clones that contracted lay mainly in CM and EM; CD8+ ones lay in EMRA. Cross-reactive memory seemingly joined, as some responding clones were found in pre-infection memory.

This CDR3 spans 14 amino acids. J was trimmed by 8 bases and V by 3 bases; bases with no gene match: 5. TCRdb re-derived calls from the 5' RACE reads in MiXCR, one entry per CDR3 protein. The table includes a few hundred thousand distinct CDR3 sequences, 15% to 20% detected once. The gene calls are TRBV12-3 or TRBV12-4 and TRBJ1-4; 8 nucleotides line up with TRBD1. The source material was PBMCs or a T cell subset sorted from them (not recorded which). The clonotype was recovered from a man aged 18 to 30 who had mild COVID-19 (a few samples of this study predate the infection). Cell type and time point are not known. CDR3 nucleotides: TGTGCCAGCAGTTTGACAGGGGCAGGAGAAAAACTGTTTTTT. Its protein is CASSLTGAGEKLFF.